The source of this T cell receptor beta chain is a study of blood T cell repertoires in COVID-19. Background on the study: Collection of acute and convalescent COVID-19 samples took place in the United States, Italy and Spain. Sample material is recorded as cDNA or gDNA derived from T cells, B-cell-depleted T cells, or PBMCs.

In the authors' methods: Reference gene primer amplification gave nucleated cell count estimates. Using immunoSEQ multiplex PCR, the repertoire was profiled, and TCRdb retains in-frame clones only, with some absent. The DNA gave D and trimming, while V, J and clone size come from that table. The data hold around 13,000 clones, with around 91% observed a single time. CDR1 and CDR2 (germline): SGHRS, YFSETQ. CDR3 size: 15 residues. Germline trimming cut 2 bases from V and 0 bases from J; bases unmatched to any gene: 0. The source material was peripheral blood. J is TRBJ2-1 and V is TRBV5-1; TRBD2 aligns across 9 bases. The sequence was obtained from a man in his fifties or sixties with active COVID-19. Written as DNA, the CDR3 is TGCGCCAGCAGCTTTAGCGGGAGCTCCTACAATGAGCAGTTCTTC. Protein sequence: CASSFSGSSYNEQFF. Full variable domain (outside the CDR3, taken from reference TRBV5-1 and TRBJ2-1): KAGVTQTPRYLIKTRGQQVTLSCSPISGHRSVSWYQQTPGQGLQFLFEYFSETQRNKGNFPGRFSGRQFSNSRSEMNVSTLELGDSALYLCASSFSGSSYNEQFFGPGTRLTVL.